This T cell receptor (beta chain) was obtained from a study of blood T cell repertoires in COVID-19. Looking at the study overall: T cells, B-cell-depleted T cells, or PBMCs provided the cDNA or gDNA that served as material.

The CDR3 runs to 13 residues. In germline, CDR1 is SQVTM, CDR2 ANQGSEA. V lost 7 bases and J lost 5, with 15 bases in between. The data were produced by immunoSEQ multiplex PCR, yet TCRdb's version contains in-frame clones alone and is incomplete. In the table there are about 200,000 clones, around 84% of which are singletons. The chain combines TRBV29-1 with TRBJ1-5, with D unclear. This clonotype originated in a man in his 60s with acute or convalescent COVID-19. The sample consisted of peripheral blood. For the CDR3, the DNA is TGCAGCGCCGGGGTGGGGTCTGATCAGCCCCAGCATTTT. Translation gives CSAGVGSDQPQHF.